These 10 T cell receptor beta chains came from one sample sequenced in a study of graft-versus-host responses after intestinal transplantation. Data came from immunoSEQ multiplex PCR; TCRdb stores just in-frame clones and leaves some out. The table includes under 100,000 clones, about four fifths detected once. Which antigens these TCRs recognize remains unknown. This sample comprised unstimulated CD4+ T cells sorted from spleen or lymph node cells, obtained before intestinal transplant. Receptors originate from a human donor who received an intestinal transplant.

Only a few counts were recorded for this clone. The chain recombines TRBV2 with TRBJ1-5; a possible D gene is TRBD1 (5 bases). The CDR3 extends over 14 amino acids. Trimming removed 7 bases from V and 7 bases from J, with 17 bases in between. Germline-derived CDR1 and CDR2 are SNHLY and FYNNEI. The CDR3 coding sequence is TGTGCCAGCAATCTCCAGGGTCGGTCCCAGCCCCAGCATTTT. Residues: CASNLQGRSQPQHF.

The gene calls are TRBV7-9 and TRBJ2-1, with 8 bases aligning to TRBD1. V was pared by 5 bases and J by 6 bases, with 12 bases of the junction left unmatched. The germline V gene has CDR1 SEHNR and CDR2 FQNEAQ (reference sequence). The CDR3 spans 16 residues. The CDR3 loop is CASSPTYQGALNEQFF. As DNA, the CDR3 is TGTGCCAGCAGCCCCACGTACCAGGGGGCGCTCAATGAGCAGTTCTTC.

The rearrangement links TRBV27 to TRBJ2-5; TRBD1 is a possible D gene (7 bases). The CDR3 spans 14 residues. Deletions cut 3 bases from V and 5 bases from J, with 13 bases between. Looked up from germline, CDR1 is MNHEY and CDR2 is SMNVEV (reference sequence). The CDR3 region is CASSFGQGGETQYF. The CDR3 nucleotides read TGTGCCAGCAGTTTTGGGCAGGGGGGTGAGACCCAGTACTTC.

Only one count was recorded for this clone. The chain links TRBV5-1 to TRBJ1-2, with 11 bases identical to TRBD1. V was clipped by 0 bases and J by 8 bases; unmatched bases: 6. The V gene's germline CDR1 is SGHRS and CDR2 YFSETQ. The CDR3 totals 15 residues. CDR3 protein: CASSLEGQGAWGYTF. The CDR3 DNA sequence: TGCGCCAGCAGCTTGGAAGGACAGGGGGCGTGGGGCTACACCTTC.

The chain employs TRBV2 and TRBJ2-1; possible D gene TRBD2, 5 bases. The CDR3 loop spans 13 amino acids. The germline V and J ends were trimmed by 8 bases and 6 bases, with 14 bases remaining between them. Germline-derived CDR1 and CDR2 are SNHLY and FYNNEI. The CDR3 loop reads CASLPAVFNEQFF. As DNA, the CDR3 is TGTGCCAGCCTGCCAGCGGTCTTCAATGAGCAGTTCTTC.

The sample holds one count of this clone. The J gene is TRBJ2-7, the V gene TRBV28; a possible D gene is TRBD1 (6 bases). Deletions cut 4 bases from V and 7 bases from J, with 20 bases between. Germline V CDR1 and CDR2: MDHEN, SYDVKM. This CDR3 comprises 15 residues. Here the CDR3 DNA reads TGTGCCAGCAGTTCCCCCTCAGGGGTGGGCAGGGAGCAGTACTTC. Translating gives CASSSPSGVGREQYF.

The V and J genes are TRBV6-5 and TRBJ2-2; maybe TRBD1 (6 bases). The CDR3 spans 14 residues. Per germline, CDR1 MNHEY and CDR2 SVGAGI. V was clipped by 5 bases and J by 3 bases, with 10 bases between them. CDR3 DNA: TGTGCCAGCAGTAGCGGACAGTACACCGGGGAGCTGTTTTTT. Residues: CASSSGQYTGELFF.

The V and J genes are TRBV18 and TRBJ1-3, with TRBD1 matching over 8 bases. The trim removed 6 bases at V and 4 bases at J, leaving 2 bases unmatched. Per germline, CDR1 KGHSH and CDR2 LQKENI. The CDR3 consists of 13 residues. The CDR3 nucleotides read TGTGCCAGCTCGACAGGGGCAGGAAACACCATATATTTT. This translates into CASSTGAGNTIYF. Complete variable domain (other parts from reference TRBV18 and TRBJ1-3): NAGVMQNPRHLVRRRGQEARLRCSPMKGHSHVYWYRQLPEEGLKFMVYLQKENIIDESGMPKERFSAEFPKEGPSILRIQQVVRGDSAAYFCASSTGAGNTIYFGEGSWLTVV.

The CDR3 region is CASRIGARGEAFF. The CDR3 DNA reads TGTGCCAGCCGGATCGGGGCGCGGGGAGAAGCTTTCTTT. The chain combines TRBV6-5 with TRBJ1-1; D is perhaps TRBD1 (5 bases). There are 13 residues in the CDR3. Germline V CDR1 and CDR2: MNHEY, SVGAGI. The V end lost 8 bases, the J end lost 8 bases, and 18 bases lay between the germline ends.

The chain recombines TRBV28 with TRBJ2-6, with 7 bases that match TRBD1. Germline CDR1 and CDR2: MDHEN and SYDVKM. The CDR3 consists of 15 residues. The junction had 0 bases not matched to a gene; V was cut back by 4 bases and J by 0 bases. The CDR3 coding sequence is TGTGCCAGCAGTTCAGGGGGCTCTGGGGCCAACGTCCTGACTTTC. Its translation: CASSSGGSGANVLTF.